The subject of this entry is one TCR beta chain. The target antigen is unknown. Generation of TCR beta libraries employed quantitative 5'-RACE incorporating molecular barcodes. TCRdb independently ran MiXCR on the 5' RACE reads; one entry per CDR3 protein. The data show just under 550,000 distinct CDR3 sequences, more than 9.5% seen once. V lost 3 bases, J lost 6 bases, and 11 bases lay in between. The CDR3 has 13 residues. Germline CDR1 reads MGHDK; CDR2 reads SYGVNS. This specimen comes from a study of CD8 T cells in ankylosing spondylitis. Study results and caveats: Disease-linked clones reportedly concentrated significantly in matched ankylosing spondylitis synovial fluid. What appeared characteristic of ankylosing spondylitis blood was a TCR beta motif of eight or nine highly homologous variants.

Sequenced material: blood, either unsorted or a sorted T cell fraction (not recorded which). The TCR comes from a male donor with ankylosing spondylitis. The chain has TRBV25-1 and TRBJ1-2, with D possibly matching TRBD1 (6 bases). The CDR3 reads CASSDSGDHGYTF. CDR3 nucleotides: TGTGCCAGCAGTGATTCAGGGGACCATGGCTACACCTTC.